The clone carrying this TCR beta chain was picked up many times. The antigen remains unidentified. The data belong to a study of T-cell memory formation after mild COVID-19. Study-wide context: TCR clusters were mostly confined to one donor each.

The study, taken as a whole, reports: The SARS-CoV-2 specificity of second-wave clones reaching peak at day 37 remained unverified. Pre-infection memory showed some responding clones, and this suggested that cross-reactive memory joined.

From germline, CDR1 is MGHRA and CDR2 YSYEKL. There are 15 residues in the CDR3. V shed 1 base, J shed 5 bases, and the junction held 2 bases outside the gene matches. TCRdb called the 5' RACE reads again in MiXCR, with one record for every CDR3 protein. The data show 190,000 or so distinct CDR3 sequences, with about 10% seen just once and around 2.9% held by the top ten. The clonotype was recovered from a man aged 18 to 29 who had mild COVID-19 (a few samples of this study predate the infection). Cell type and time point are not known. V usage is TRBV4-1 and J usage is TRBJ2-2; 9 bases are a match to TRBD1. The sample taken for sequencing was PBMCs or a T cell subset sorted from them (not recorded which). CDR3: CASSQGDRVTGELFF. The DNA for the CDR3 is TGCGCCAGCAGCCAAGGGGACAGGGTGACCGGGGAGCTGTTTTTT.